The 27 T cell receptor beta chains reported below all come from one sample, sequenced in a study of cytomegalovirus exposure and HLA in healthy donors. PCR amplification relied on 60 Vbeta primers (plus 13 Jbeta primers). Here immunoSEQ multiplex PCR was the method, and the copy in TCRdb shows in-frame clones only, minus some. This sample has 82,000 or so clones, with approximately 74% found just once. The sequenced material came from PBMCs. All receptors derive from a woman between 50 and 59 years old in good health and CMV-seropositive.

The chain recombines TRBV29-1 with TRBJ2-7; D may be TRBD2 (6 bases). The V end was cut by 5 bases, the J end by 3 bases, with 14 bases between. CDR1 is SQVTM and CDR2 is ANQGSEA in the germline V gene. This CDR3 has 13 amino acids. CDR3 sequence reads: CSVRGLGGYEQYF. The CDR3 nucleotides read TGCAGCGTTCGGGGGTTGGGCGGCTACGAGCAGTACTTC.

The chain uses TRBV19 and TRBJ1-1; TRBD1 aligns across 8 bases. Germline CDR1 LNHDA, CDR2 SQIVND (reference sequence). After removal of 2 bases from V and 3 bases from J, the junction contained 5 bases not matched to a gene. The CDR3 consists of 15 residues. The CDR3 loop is CASSIQGAWDTEAFF. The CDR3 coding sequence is TGTGCCAGTAGTATACAGGGGGCGTGGGACACTGAAGCTTTCTTT.

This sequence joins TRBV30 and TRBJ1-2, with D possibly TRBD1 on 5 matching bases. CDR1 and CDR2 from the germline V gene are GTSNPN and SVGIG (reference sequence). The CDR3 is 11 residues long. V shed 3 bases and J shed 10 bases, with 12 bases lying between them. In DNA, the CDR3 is TGTGCCTGGAGCCGGGGAGGGGCCTACACCTTC. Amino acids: CAWSRGGAYTF.

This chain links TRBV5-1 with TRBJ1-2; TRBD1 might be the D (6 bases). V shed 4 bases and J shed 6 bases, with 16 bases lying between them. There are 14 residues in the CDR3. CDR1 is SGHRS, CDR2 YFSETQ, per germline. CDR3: CASSQDGGQNGYTF. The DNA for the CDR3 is TGCGCCAGCAGCCAGGACGGGGGGCAGAATGGCTACACCTTC. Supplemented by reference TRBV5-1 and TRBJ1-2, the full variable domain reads KAGVTQTPRYLIKTRGQQVTLSCSPISGHRSVSWYQQTPGQGLQFLFEYFSETQRNKGNFPGRFSGRQFSNSRSEMNVSTLELGDSALYLCASSQDGGQNGYTFGSGTRLTVV.

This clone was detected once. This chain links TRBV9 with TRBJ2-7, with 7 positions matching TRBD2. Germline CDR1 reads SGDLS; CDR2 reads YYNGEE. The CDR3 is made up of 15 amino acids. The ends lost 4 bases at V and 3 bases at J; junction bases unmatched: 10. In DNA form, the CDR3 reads TGTGCCAGCAGCCGTGCCGCGACTAGCAACTACGAGCAGTACTTC. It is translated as CASSRAATSNYEQYF.

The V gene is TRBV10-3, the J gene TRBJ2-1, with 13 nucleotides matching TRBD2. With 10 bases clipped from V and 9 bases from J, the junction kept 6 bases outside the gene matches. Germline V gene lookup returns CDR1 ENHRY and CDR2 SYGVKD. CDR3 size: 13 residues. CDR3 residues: CASTSGREGEQFF. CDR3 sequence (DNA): TGTGCCAGCACTAGCGGGAGGGAGGGTGAGCAGTTCTTC.

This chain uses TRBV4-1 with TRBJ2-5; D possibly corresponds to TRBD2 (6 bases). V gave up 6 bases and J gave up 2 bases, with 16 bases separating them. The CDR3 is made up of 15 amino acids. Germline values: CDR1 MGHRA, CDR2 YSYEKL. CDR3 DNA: TGCGCCAGCAGGGGGGGATACAGGCTACAAGAGACCCAGTACTTC. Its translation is CASRGGYRLQETQYF.

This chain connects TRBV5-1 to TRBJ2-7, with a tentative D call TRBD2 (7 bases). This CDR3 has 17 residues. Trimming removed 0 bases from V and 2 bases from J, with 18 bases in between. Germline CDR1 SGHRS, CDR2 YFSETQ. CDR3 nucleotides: TGCGCCAGCAGCTTGGCCGGTTCGGGGGGCAGACCCTACGAGCAGTACTTC. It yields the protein CASSLAGSGGRPYEQYF.

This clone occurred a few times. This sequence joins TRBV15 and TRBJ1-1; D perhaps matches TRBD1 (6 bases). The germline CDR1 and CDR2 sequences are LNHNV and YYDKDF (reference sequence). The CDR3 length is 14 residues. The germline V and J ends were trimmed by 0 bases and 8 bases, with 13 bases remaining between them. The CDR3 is CATSREWDIGEAFF. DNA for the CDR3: TGTGCCACCAGCAGAGAGTGGGACATAGGCGAAGCTTTCTTT.

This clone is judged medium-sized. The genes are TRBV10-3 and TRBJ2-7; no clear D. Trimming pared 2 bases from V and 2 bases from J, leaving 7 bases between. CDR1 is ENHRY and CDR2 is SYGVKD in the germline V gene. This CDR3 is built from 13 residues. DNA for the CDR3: TGTGCCATCAGTGAGCGCGGAGCCTACGAGCAGTACTTC. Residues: CAISERGAYEQYF.

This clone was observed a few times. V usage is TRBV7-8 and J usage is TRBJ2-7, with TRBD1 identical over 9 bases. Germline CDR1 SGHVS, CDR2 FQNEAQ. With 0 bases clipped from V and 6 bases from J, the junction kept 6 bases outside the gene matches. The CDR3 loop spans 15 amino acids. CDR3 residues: CASSLAPGQGGEQYF. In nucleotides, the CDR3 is TGTGCCAGCAGCTTAGCGCCGGGACAGGGAGGCGAGCAGTACTTC.

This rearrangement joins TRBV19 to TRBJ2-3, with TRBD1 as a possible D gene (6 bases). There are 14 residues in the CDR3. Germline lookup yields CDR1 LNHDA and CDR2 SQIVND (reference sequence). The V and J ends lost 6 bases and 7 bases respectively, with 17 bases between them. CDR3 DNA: TGTGCCAGTAGCATCTCGACAGGACAAAATACGCAGTATTTT. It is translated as CASSISTGQNTQYF.

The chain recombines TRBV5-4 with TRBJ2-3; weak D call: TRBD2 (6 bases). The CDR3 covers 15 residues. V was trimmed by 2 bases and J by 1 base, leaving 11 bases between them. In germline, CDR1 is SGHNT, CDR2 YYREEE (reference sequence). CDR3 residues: CASSFRASGTDTQYF. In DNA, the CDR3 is TGTGCCAGCAGCTTTCGGGCTAGCGGCACAGATACGCAGTATTTT.

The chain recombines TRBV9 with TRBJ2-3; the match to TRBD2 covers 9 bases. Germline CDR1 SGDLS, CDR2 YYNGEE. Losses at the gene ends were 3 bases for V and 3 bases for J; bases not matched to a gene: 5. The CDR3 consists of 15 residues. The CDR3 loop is CASSDSGSGTDTQYF. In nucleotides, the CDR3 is TGTGCCAGCAGCGATAGCGGGAGCGGAACAGATACGCAGTATTTT.

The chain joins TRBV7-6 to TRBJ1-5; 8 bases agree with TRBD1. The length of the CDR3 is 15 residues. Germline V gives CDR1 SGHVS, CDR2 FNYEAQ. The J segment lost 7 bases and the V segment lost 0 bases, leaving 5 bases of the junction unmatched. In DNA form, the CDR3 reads TGTGCCAGCAGCTTAGCGCAGGGGGCACAGCAGCCCCAGCATTTT. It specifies CASSLAQGAQQPQHF.

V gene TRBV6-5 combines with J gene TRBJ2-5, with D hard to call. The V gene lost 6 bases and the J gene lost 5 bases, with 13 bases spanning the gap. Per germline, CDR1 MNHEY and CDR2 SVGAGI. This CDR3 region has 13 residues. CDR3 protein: CASSHDPRETQYF. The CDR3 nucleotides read TGTGCCAGCAGCCATGACCCTAGGGAGACCCAGTACTTC.

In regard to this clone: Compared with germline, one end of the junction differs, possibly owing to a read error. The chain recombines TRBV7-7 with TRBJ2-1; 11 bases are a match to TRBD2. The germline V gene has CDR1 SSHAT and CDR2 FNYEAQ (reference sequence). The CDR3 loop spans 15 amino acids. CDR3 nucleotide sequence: TGTGCTAGCAGCACCGGGACTAGCGGAAACAATGAGCAGTTCTTC. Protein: CASSTGTSGNNEQFF.

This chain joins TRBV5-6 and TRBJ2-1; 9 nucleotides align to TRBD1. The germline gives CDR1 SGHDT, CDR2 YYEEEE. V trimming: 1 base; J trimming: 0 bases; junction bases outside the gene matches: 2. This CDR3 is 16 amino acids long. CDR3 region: CASSLSGQGSYNEQFF. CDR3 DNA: TGTGCCAGCAGCTTGTCGGGACAGGGCTCCTACAATGAGCAGTTCTTC.

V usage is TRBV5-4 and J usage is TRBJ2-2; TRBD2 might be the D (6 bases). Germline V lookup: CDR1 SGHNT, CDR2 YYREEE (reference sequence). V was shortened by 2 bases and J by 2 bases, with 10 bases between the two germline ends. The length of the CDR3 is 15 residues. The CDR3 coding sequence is TGTGCCAGCAGCTTTGGTAGCGGTAACACCGGGGAGCTGTTTTTT. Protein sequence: CASSFGSGNTGELFF. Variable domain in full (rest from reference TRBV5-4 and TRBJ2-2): ETGVTQSPTHLIKTRGQQVTLRCSSQSGHNTVSWYQQALGQGPQFIFQYYREEENGRGNFPPRFSGLQFPNYSSELNVNALELDDSALYLCASSFGSGNTGELFFGEGSRLTVL.

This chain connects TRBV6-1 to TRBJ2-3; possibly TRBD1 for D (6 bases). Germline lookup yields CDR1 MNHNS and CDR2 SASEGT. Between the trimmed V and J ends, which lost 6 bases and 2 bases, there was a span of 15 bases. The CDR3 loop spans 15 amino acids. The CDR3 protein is CASRPGQLLTDTQYF. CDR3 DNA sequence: TGTGCCAGCAGACCGGGACAACTCCTCACAGATACGCAGTATTTT.

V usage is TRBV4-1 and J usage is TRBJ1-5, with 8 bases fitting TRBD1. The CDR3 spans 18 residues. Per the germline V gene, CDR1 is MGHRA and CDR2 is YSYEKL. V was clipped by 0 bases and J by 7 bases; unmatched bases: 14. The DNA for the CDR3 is TGCGCCAGCAGCCAAGAGAATATGGGACAGGTCTTGGGGCAGCCCCAGCATTTT. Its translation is CASSQENMGQVLGQPQHF.

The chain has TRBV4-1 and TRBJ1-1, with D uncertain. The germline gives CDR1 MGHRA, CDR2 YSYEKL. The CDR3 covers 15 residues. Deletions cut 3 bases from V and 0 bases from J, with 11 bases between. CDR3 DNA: TGCGCCAGCAGCCAGGCAGGTAGTATGAACACTGAAGCTTTCTTT. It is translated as CASSQAGSMNTEAFF.

The CDR3 spells CASSGRPLGWTSVAYEQYF. The CDR3 DNA sequence: TGTGCCAGCAGCGGGAGGCCCCTAGGGTGGACTAGCGTTGCCTACGAGCAGTACTTC. J is TRBJ2-7 and V is TRBV14; 9 bases map to TRBD2. The CDR3 sequence is 19 residues long. Trimming at V came to 5 bases and at J to 2 bases, leaving 19 bases not matched to a gene. Germline CDR1 SGHDN, CDR2 FVKESK.

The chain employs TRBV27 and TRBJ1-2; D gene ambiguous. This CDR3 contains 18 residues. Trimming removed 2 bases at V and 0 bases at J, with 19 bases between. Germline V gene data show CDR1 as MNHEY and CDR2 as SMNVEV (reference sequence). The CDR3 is CASSLVAGSGSSNYGYTF. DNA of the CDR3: TGTGCCAGCAGTTTAGTGGCTGGCAGCGGCAGTTCTAACTATGGCTACACCTTC.

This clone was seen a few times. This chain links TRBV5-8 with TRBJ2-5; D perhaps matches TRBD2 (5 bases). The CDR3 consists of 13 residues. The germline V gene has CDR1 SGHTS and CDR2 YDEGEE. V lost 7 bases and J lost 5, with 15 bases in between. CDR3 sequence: CASGSVRGETQYF. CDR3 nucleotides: TGTGCCAGCGGGAGTGTGCGAGGGGAGACCCAGTACTTC.

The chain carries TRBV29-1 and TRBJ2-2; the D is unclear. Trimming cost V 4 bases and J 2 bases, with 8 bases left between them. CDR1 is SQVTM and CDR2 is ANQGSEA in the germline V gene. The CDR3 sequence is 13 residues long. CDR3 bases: TGCAGCGTTGGTAGTCGAAACACCGGGGAGCTGTTTTTT. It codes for CSVGSRNTGELFF.

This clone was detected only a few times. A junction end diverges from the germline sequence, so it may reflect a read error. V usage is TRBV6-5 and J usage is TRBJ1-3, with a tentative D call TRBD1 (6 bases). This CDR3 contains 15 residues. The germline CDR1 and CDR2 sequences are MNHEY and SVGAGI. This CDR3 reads CASRDAIGRGSTIYF. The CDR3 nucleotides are TGTGCCAGCAGGGATGCAATCGGCAGGGGAAGCACCATATATTTT.